One and the same sample provided the 32 T cell receptor beta chains below, sequenced in a study of OX40 agonist ivuxolimab in advanced cancers. Sequencing used immunoSEQ multiplex PCR; TCRdb keeps in-frame clones, though not all of them. Of 55,000 to 65,000 clones in the sample, about 86% were seen once. Source: CD4+ or CD8+ T cells sorted from blood, taken in a trial of the OX40 agonist ivuxolimab. Every receptor here comes from an adult with an advanced solid tumor such as melanoma, head and neck, liver or kidney cancer.

The chain carries TRBV28 and TRBJ1-4, with D unclear. Germline-derived CDR1 and CDR2 are MDHEN and SYDVKM. The V end lost 2 bases, the J end lost 7 bases, and 14 bases lay between the germline ends. The CDR3 length is 15 residues. CDR3 amino acids: CASSLGSRLGEKLFF. In DNA form, the CDR3 reads TGTGCCAGCAGTTTAGGCAGTCGCCTCGGTGAAAAACTGTTTTTT.

This clone appeared a few times. The same CDR3 can be traced to other DNA sequences in this sample. The J gene is TRBJ2-7, the V gene TRBV19; a possible D gene is TRBD1 (6 bases). This CDR3 is built from 11 residues. Per germline, CDR1 LNHDA and CDR2 SQIVND (reference sequence). With 8 bases removed from V and 6 bases from J, the gap between germline ends came to 11 bases. CDR3 region: CASGTGSEQYF. The CDR3 coding sequence is TGTGCCAGTGGAACAGGGTCCGAGCAGTACTTC. The complete variable domain, with remaining parts taken from reference TRBV19 and TRBJ2-7, reads DGGITQSPKYLFRKEGQNVTLSCEQNLNHDAMYWYRQDPGQGLRLIYYSQIVNDFQKGDIAEGYSVSREKKESFPLTVTSAQKNPTAFYLCASGTGSEQYFGPGTRLTVT.

The rearrangement joins TRBV5-4 to TRBJ2-3; D unclear. Between the trimmed V and J ends, which lost 0 bases and 2 bases, there was a span of 13 bases. Per germline, CDR1 SGHNT and CDR2 YYREEE (reference sequence). This CDR3 comprises 16 residues. For the CDR3, the DNA is TGTGCCAGCAGCTTGGAGTCAACCCTTTCCACAGATACGCAGTATTTT. It yields the protein CASSLESTLSTDTQYF.

In DNA form, the CDR3 reads TGTGCCAGCAGCTTGGAAGCGGGGGGACAAGAGACCCAGTACTTC. Translating gives CASSLEAGGQETQYF. The chain couples TRBV5-4 to TRBJ2-5, with 9 bases identical to TRBD2. The germline CDR1 and CDR2 sequences are SGHNT and YYREEE (reference sequence). The CDR3 sequence is 15 residues long. V dropped 0 bases and J dropped 2; count of bases not matched to a gene: 2.

The chain combines TRBV6-5 with TRBJ1-2; D gene ambiguous. The CDR3 length is 14 residues. Per the germline V gene, CDR1 is MNHEY and CDR2 is SVGAGI. Between the trimmed V and J ends, which lost 6 bases and 6 bases, there was a span of 17 bases. The CDR3, as DNA: TGTGCCAGCAGAGCCCTGATACATCTAAATGGCTACACCTTC. Translated, it gives CASRALIHLNGYTF.

The CDR3 DNA sequence: TGTGCCAGCTCACTTAAGCAGACAGAGCAGTACTTC. Residues: CASSLKQTEQYF. This sequence joins TRBV18 and TRBJ2-7, with no clear D. Germline V gives CDR1 KGHSH, CDR2 LQKENI. This CDR3 comprises 12 residues. The V end lost 4 bases, the J end lost 7 bases, and 11 bases lay between the germline ends.

This chain connects TRBV9 to TRBJ2-7; perhaps D is TRBD1 or TRBD2 (5 bases each). Trimming pared 4 bases from V and 2 bases from J, leaving 16 bases between. The CDR3 sequence is 15 residues long. In germline, CDR1 is SGDLS, CDR2 YYNGEE. CDR3 residues: CASSSSGTATYEQYF. The CDR3 DNA follows: TGTGCCAGCAGCTCTTCCGGGACGGCCACCTACGAGCAGTACTTC.

This chain uses TRBV7-3 with TRBJ2-5; 8 bases are a match to TRBD2. CDR3 length: 13 amino acids. CDR1 is SGHTA, CDR2 FQGTGA, per germline. V shed 6 bases, J shed 4 bases, and the junction held 4 bases outside the gene matches. This CDR3 is CASRPAGVETQYF. The CDR3, as DNA: TGTGCCAGCAGGCCAGCGGGAGTAGAGACCCAGTACTTC.

The genes are TRBV5-1 and TRBJ1-2; D perhaps matches TRBD1 (5 bases). CDR1 is SGHRS, CDR2 YFSETQ, per germline. V was clipped by 4 bases and J by 8 bases, with 15 bases between them. CDR3 length: 13 amino acids. In DNA form, the CDR3 reads TGCGCCAGCAGCAACAAGGGGCAGTGGGGCTACACCTTC. It specifies CASSNKGQWGYTF.

The genes are TRBV9 and TRBJ2-1; 9 nucleotides line up with TRBD2. The CDR3 is made up of 15 amino acids. V lost 0 bases, J lost 4 bases, and 2 bases stayed unmatched. Germline V CDR1 and CDR2: SGDLS, YYNGEE. CDR3 nucleotides: TGTGCCAGCAGCGTAGCTAGCGGGGATTACAATGAGCAGTTCTTC. Protein product: CASSVASGDYNEQFF.

V gene TRBV2 combines with J gene TRBJ2-3; no reliable D call. The CDR3 runs 15 residues. Germline V lookup: CDR1 SNHLY, CDR2 FYNNEI. With 4 bases removed from V and 1 base from J, the gap between germline ends came to 12 bases. The CDR3 DNA sequence: TGTGCCAGCAGTGTGGAGTCTGGGGGCACAGATACGCAGTATTTT. Amino acids: CASSVESGGTDTQYF.

V and J are TRBV2 and TRBJ1-1; no firm D call. V lost 8 bases and J 3 bases, leaving 16 bases between the germline ends. Per the germline V gene, CDR1 is SNHLY and CDR2 is FYNNEI. The CDR3 sequence is 14 residues long. CDR3 sequence (DNA): TGTGCCAGCTTAGTTAGAGGGAGCTACACTGAAGCTTTCTTT. Its translation: CASLVRGSYTEAFF.

The chain joins TRBV2 to TRBJ2-1, with TRBD2 matching 8 bases. J gave up 0 bases and V 5 bases, and 12 bases lay outside the gene matches. CDR3 length: 18 amino acids. Per the germline V gene, CDR1 is SNHLY and CDR2 is FYNNEI. The CDR3 sequence is CASSKRLATLLSYNEQFF. In DNA, the CDR3 is TGTGCCAGCAGTAAGAGACTAGCGACTCTCCTCTCCTACAATGAGCAGTTCTTC.

This chain links TRBV9 with TRBJ1-2; D ambiguous. V shed 4 bases and J shed 4 bases, with 14 bases lying between them. This CDR3 has 14 residues. Germline CDR1 and CDR2: SGDLS and YYNGEE. The CDR3 nucleotides read TGTGCCAGCAGCCCCGATCCGAAAGTCTATGGCTACACCTTC. Its translation is CASSPDPKVYGYTF. Based on the CDR3 plus reference TRBV9 and TRBJ1-2, the full variable domain is DSGVTQTPKHLITATGQRVTLRCSPRSGDLSVYWYQQSLDQGLQFLIQYYNGEERAKGNILERFSAQQFPDLHSELNLSSLELGDSALYFCASSPDPKVYGYTFGSGTRLTVV.

The chain joins TRBV2 to TRBJ1-5; 7 nucleotides agree with TRBD1. This CDR3 contains 15 residues. The germline V gene has CDR1 SNHLY and CDR2 FYNNEI. V dropped 6 bases and J dropped 3; count of bases not matched to a gene: 8. CDR3: CASSDRARANQPQHF. CDR3 DNA sequence: TGTGCCAGCAGCGACAGGGCTAGGGCCAATCAGCCCCAGCATTTT.

The chain couples TRBV6-4 to TRBJ1-4; D call uncertain. Germline CDR1 MRHNA, CDR2 SNTAGT. The CDR3 runs to 14 residues. Trimming removed 4 bases at V and 7 bases at J, with 13 bases between. CDR3 nucleotide sequence: TGTGCCAGCAGTGTATCACCTTCAAGTGAAAAACTGTTTTTT. Translated, it gives CASSVSPSSEKLFF.

The J gene is TRBJ1-1, the V gene TRBV9; D is possibly TRBD1 (5 bases). Per the germline V gene, CDR1 is SGDLS and CDR2 is YYNGEE. The CDR3 is 17 residues long. Deletions cut 0 bases from V and 4 bases from J, with 19 bases between. CDR3: CASSVGAGGAGVTEAFF. CDR3 in DNA: TGTGCCAGCAGCGTAGGGGCCGGCGGGGCCGGGGTCACTGAAGCTTTCTTT.

The chain couples TRBV5-1 to TRBJ1-3; D may be TRBD1 (6 bases). The CDR3 covers 17 residues. Trimming cost V 4 bases and J 0 bases, with 17 bases left between them. The germline gives CDR1 SGHRS, CDR2 YFSETQ. In nucleotides, the CDR3 is TGCGCCAGCAGCGATTCGGGACAAATCCTCTCTGGAAACACCATATATTTT. It translates to CASSDSGQILSGNTIYF.

The chain couples TRBV27 to TRBJ2-1; 10 bases are shared with TRBD2. With 6 bases clipped from V and 2 bases from J, the junction kept 4 bases outside the gene matches. The CDR3 has 15 amino acids. Per the germline V gene, CDR1 is MNHEY and CDR2 is SMNVEV (reference sequence). CDR3 in amino acids: CASSASGRAYNEQFF. The CDR3 DNA follows: TGTGCCAGCAGCGCTAGCGGGAGAGCCTACAATGAGCAGTTCTTC.

J is TRBJ2-7 and V is TRBV5-1; 7 bases map to TRBD1. Losses at the gene ends were 1 base for V and 2 bases for J; bases not matched to a gene: 6. This CDR3 is built from 15 residues. Germline V gene sequence: CDR1 SGHRS, CDR2 YFSETQ. CDR3 amino acids: CASSLLTGATYEQYF. As DNA, the CDR3 is TGCGCCAGCAGCTTGCTAACAGGGGCGACCTACGAGCAGTACTTC.

The gene calls are TRBV19 and TRBJ2-2, with 7 bases lining up with TRBD1. CDR1 LNHDA and CDR2 SQIVND come from the germline V gene (reference sequence). J gave up 5 bases and V 7 bases, and 7 bases lay outside the gene matches. There are 14 residues in the CDR3. CDR3 DNA: TGTGCCAGTATAAGGGGGCCGGGGACCGGGGAGCTGTTTTTT. As protein: CASIRGPGTGELFF.

The J gene is TRBJ1-4, the V gene TRBV28; weak D call: TRBD1 (6 bases). V lost 9 bases and J lost 8, with 19 bases in between. The CDR3 totals 14 residues. Germline V gives CDR1 MDHEN, CDR2 SYDVKM. CDR3 nucleotide sequence: TGTGCCAGTTCCGCCCCGGGGGCTCGAGAAAAACTGTTTTTT. Translating it yields CASSAPGAREKLFF.

This chain uses TRBV6-1 with TRBJ1-1; tentative D call: TRBD1 (6 bases). The CDR3 is 13 amino acids. Germline V lookup: CDR1 MNHNS, CDR2 SASEGT. Trimming shortened V by 5 bases and J by 0 bases, and 7 bases separated the two germline ends. CDR3 coding DNA: TGTGCCAGCAGTAGGGGGGTGAACACTGAAGCTTTCTTT. Translation: CASSRGVNTEAFF.

The rearrangement joins TRBV28 to TRBJ1-5, with D perhaps matching TRBD1 (5 bases). Germline loops: CDR1 MDHEN, CDR2 SYDVKM. Trimming took off 2 bases at V and 1 base at J, with 12 bases between the two ends. CDR3 size: 16 residues. The CDR3 DNA reads as TGTGCCAGCAGTTTAGTGGGGCAGGGCAGCAATCAGCCCCAGCATTTT. This translates into CASSLVGQGSNQPQHF.

The CDR3 is CASGATHRAATDTQYF. The CDR3 DNA sequence: TGTGCCTCGGGGGCGACGCACAGGGCGGCCACAGATACGCAGTATTTT. The rearrangement uses TRBV30 and TRBJ2-3; D tentatively reads TRBD1 or TRBD2 (6 bases each). Between the trimmed V and J ends, which lost 7 bases and 2 bases, there was a span of 22 bases. The CDR3 extends over 16 amino acids. The V gene's germline CDR1 is GTSNPN and CDR2 SVGIG (reference sequence).

This clone was detected a few times. The gene calls are TRBV5-4 and TRBJ2-5; 10 nucleotides line up with TRBD1. Germline CDR1 SGHNT, CDR2 YYREEE (reference sequence). V dropped 5 bases and J dropped 4; count of bases not matched to a gene: 5. CDR3 length: 14 amino acids. The CDR3 loop is CASRVWDRGETQYF. The DNA of the CDR3 is TGTGCCAGCAGGGTATGGGACAGGGGAGAGACCCAGTACTTC.

V is TRBV27 and J is TRBJ2-5, with D perhaps given as TRBD1 or TRBD2 (5 bases each). In germline, CDR1 is MNHEY, CDR2 SMNVEV (reference sequence). The CDR3 length is 13 residues. V gave up 3 bases and J gave up 5 bases, with 10 bases separating them. As DNA, the CDR3 is TGTGCCAGCAGTTTCTCCGGGGCGGAGACCCAGTACTTC. Protein product: CASSFSGAETQYF.

V usage is TRBV6-5 and J usage is TRBJ2-1; a possible D gene is TRBD2 (6 bases). Trimming pared 4 bases from V and 8 bases from J, leaving 12 bases between. CDR1 and CDR2 from the germline V gene are MNHEY and SVGAGI. The CDR3 extends over 13 amino acids. The CDR3 reads CASSLGREDEQFF. CDR3 coding DNA: TGTGCCAGCAGTTTGGGCAGGGAGGATGAGCAGTTCTTC.

The chain is built from TRBV2 and TRBJ2-1; 11 bases map to TRBD2. Germline CDR1 reads SNHLY; CDR2 reads FYNNEI. V lost 6 bases, J lost 9 bases, and 7 bases stayed unmatched. The CDR3 consists of 14 residues. The CDR3 DNA is TGTGCCAGCAGATCCGGGACTAGCGGAACTGAGCAGTTCTTC. This encodes CASRSGTSGTEQFF.

This rearrangement joins TRBV7-3 to TRBJ2-6; TRBD2 agrees at 9 bases. From germline, CDR1 is SGHTA and CDR2 FQGTGA. The CDR3 extends over 21 amino acids. Losses at the gene ends were 5 bases for V and 4 bases for J; bases not matched to a gene: 21. Here the CDR3 DNA reads TGTGCCAGCAGCCCTCAGGCGGGTTTGGGGCTAGCGGGGCCCGGGGCCAACGTCCTGACTTTC. Encoded protein: CASSPQAGLGLAGPGANVLTF.

This chain uses TRBV25-1 with TRBJ2-7; D remains ambiguous. This CDR3 is built from 12 residues. Trimming removed 8 bases from V and 3 bases from J, with 11 bases in between. In germline, CDR1 is MGHDK, CDR2 SYGVNS. CDR3 loop: CASADKNYEQYF. In DNA, the CDR3 is TGTGCCAGCGCTGACAAAAACTACGAGCAGTACTTC.

The chain is built from TRBV7-9 and TRBJ2-1, with TRBD2 as a possible D gene (5 bases). There are 16 residues in the CDR3. Germline V CDR1 and CDR2: SEHNR, FQNEAQ (reference sequence). V was cut by 0 bases and J by 9 bases, with 18 bases left in between. The DNA of the CDR3 is TGTGCCAGCAGCTTAGCTCTCCTACGGAGCCGGGGTGAGCAGTTCTTC. Its protein is CASSLALLRSRGEQFF. Using reference TRBV7-9 and TRBJ2-1 for the parts outside the CDR3, the full variable domain is DTGVSQNPRHKITKRGQNVTFRCDPISEHNRLYWYRQTLGQGPEFLTYFQNEAQLEKSRLLSDRFSAERPKGSFSTLEIQRTEQGDSAMYLCASSLALLRSRGEQFFGPGTRLTVL.